These T cell receptor beta chains were read from a single sample in a study of T cell repertoires in cytomegalovirus infection. Using its own MiXCR run on the reads, TCRdb lists one record per CDR3 protein. The repertoire consists of 560,000 or so distinct CDR3 sequences, with approximately 15% occurring once and the leading ten covering about 24%. Sequenced sample: CD8+ T cells from PBMCs. Receptor source: a human donor in good health (CMV status not recorded). Some clones in this sample may be carry-over from other donors' samples. Each CDR3 is given with its conserved first and last residue. A D gene is named only where the DNA matches it firmly. Clone size, where shown, is once, few, many, or a class for clones that have expanded.

d_call,v_call,j_call,clone_size,cdr3_aa,cdr3_nt
NA,TRBV12-3/TRBV12-4,TRBJ2-7,many,CASNALGLRYEQYF,TGTGCCAGCAATGCGCTGGGACTGCGCTACGAGCAGTACTTC
TRBD1,TRBV9,TRBJ1-5,NA,CASSVAGQVNQPQHF,TGTGCCAGCAGCGTAGCTGGACAGGTGAATCAGCCCCAGCATTTT
NA,TRBV7-9,TRBJ2-3,many,CASSSNLYGGDSTDTQYF,TGTGCCAGCAGCTCCAACCTGTATGGCGGGGACAGCACAGATACGCAGTATTTT
NA,TRBV27,TRBJ2-2,NA,CASSRENTGELFF,TGTGCCAGCAGCCGGGAGAACACCGGGGAGCTGTTTTTT
NA,TRBV28,TRBJ2-5,many,CATGGGYLDPTQYF,TGTGCCACCGGCGGGGGCTACCTTGATCCGACCCAGTACTTC
TRBD2,TRBV7-9,TRBJ2-1,NA,CASSLVSAGGLPYNEQFF,TGTGCCAGCAGCTTAGTGAGCGCGGGAGGGCTCCCTTACAATGAGCAGTTCTTC
NA,TRBV12-3/TRBV12-4,TRBJ1-3,NA,CASSLSLSGAGNTIYF,TGTGCCAGCAGTTTAAGTTTGTCGGGTGCTGGAAACACCATATATTTT
TRBD2,TRBV11-2,TRBJ2-1,few,CASSLGGASGAPYNEQFF,TGTGCCAGCAGCTTAGGAGGGGCGAGCGGGGCACCCTACAATGAGCAGTTCTTC
TRBD1,TRBV7-9,TRBJ1-5,many,CASSSKGYRGSQPQHF,TGTGCCAGCAGCTCGAAAGGCTACAGGGGGAGTCAGCCCCAGCATTTT
TRBD1,TRBV5-1,TRBJ2-3,NA,CASKKDRGLRTDTQYF,TGCGCCAGCAAAAAGGACAGGGGGCTAAGAACAGATACGCAGTATTTT